Sequencing of this T cell receptor (beta chain) was carried out in a study of memory CD4+ T cells and cytomegalovirus serostatus. In the original analysis: Out-of-frame sequences were removed, leaving around 2,000,000 distinct TCRbeta sequences. The table came from immunoSEQ multiplex PCR; TCRdb's copy has only in-frame clones and leaves some out. For V, J and clone size, that table is used; D and trimming come from the DNA. The sample includes nearly 50,000 clones, approximately 78% seen only once; the top ten take around 0.77%. The sort gate was single viable CD3+CD4+CD8-CD45RO+ cells for memory CD4+ T cells. Donors' CMV status reflects serum IgG against pp150, pp28, p38, p52. Trimming stripped 4 bases from V and 1 base from J, with 14 bases between. CDR3 length: 15 residues. Germline CDR1 reads SGHRS; CDR2 reads YFSETQ. Study-level findings and limits: A US-trained random forest predicted CMV serostatus with median AUC around 0.93.

Comments on this clone: The antigen remains unidentified.

Source material: memory CD4+ T cells from blood. The V gene is TRBV5-1, the J gene TRBJ1-1; D call uncertain. This sequence originates from an adult in good health and CMV-seronegative. The CDR3 here is CASSPPGGGNTEAFF. DNA for the CDR3: TGCGCCAGCAGCCCCCCCGGAGGAGGGAACACTGAAGCTTTCTTT.